Below, 8 T cell receptor beta chains from the same sample are listed, as sequenced in a study of regulatory T cells in long-lasting Graves disease. As to time point: newly diagnosed GD, antithyroid drugs for less than 3 months. PBMC RNA served as the TCR library source. Arm-PCR of CDR3 regions and iRepertoire HTBI primers were used to build TCR beta libraries. From the multiplex PCR reads, TCRdb called clonotypes with MiXCR, one entry per CDR3 protein. The data contain approximately 350,000 distinct CDR3 sequences, approximately 16% of them singletons. The same data also went into a second study, on T cells in Graves' hyperthyroidism and ophthalmopathy.

The sequencing used peripheral blood mononuclear cells (PBMCs), collected at new diagnosis, from a patient treated with antithyroid drugs. These receptors were taken from a man between 40 and 49 years old with Graves disease.

This clonotype occurred many times. The chain joins TRBV20-1 to TRBJ2-3; maybe TRBD1 (5 bases). The CDR3 contains 11 residues. Germline-derived CDR1 and CDR2 are DFQATT and SNEGSKA (reference sequence). V shed 6 bases and J shed 3 bases, with 7 bases lying between them. The CDR3 loop is CSAPGTDTQYF. As DNA, the CDR3 is TGCAGTGCACCAGGGACAGATACGCAGTATTTT.

This clonotype was counted only a few times. The V call is TRBV5-6, the J call TRBJ1-1; D perhaps matches TRBD1 (6 bases). Trimming left V 6 bases short and J 5 bases short, with 29 bases between. The CDR3 is 18 amino acids. Germline V gene data show CDR1 as SGHDT and CDR2 as YYEEEE. The CDR3 DNA is TGTGCCAGCACTTTCGGCCCCCCAGGGGCGGAGGTCGGAACTGAAGCTTTCTTT. Protein product: CASTFGPPGAEVGTEAFF.

This clonotype has more than one count but fewer than ten. The rearrangement links TRBV7-9 to TRBJ2-1, with D tentatively TRBD2 (5 bases). The V gene lost 5 bases and the J gene lost 14 bases, with 16 bases spanning the gap. The length of the CDR3 is 12 residues. Germline CDR1 is SEHNR and CDR2 is FQNEAQ (reference sequence). CDR3 coding DNA: TGTGCCAGCAGCCAAGAATTAGCGCGCGAGTTCTTC. Protein: CASSQELAREFF.

In this sample, this clonotype turned up many times. The chain has TRBV5-1 and TRBJ2-3; possibly TRBD2 for D (6 bases). V was pared by 0 bases and J by 0 bases, with 14 bases between. The CDR3 length is 17 residues. The germline V gene has CDR1 SGHRS and CDR2 YFSETQ. This chain's CDR3 is CASSLAPMGTSTDTQYF. DNA for the CDR3: TGCGCCAGCAGCTTGGCCCCCATGGGGACTAGCACAGATACGCAGTATTTT.

Ten or more counts support this clonotype. V and J are TRBV28 and TRBJ1-3, with D unresolved. Germline CDR1 is MDHEN and CDR2 is SYDVKM. V was pared by 5 bases and J by 4 bases, with 9 bases between. The CDR3 is 13 residues long. CDR3 loop: CASSPPLGNTIYF. The CDR3 coding sequence is TGTGCCAGCAGTCCCCCTTTAGGAAACACCATATATTTT.

The rearrangement links TRBV27 to TRBJ2-7; unclear D gene. The V and J ends lost 6 bases and 3 bases respectively, with 15 bases between them. The CDR3 has 14 residues. Germline CDR1 MNHEY, CDR2 SMNVEV (reference sequence). The CDR3 DNA follows: TGTGCCAGCAGCCCGGTGGCGCCTGGCTACGAGCAGTACTTC. Translation: CASSPVAPGYEQYF.

There are many counts of this clonotype. The chain uses TRBV28 and TRBJ2-7; 7 bases agree with TRBD2. CDR1 and CDR2 (germline): MDHEN, SYDVKM. CDR3 size: 16 residues. The V gene end was trimmed by 4 bases and the J gene end by 6 bases; junction bases not matched to a gene: 15. The CDR3 DNA sequence: TGTGCCAGCAGTTCCCTCCCGATTTTACTAGCGCGCGAGCAGTACTTC. This sequence encodes CASSSLPILLAREQYF. Full variable domain (outside the CDR3, taken from reference TRBV28 and TRBJ2-7): DVKVTQSSRYLVKRTGEKVFLECVQDMDHENMFWYRQDPGLGLRLIYFSYDVKMKEKGDIPEGYSVSREKKERFSLILESASTNQTSMYLCASSSLPILLAREQYFGPGTRLTVT.

This clonotype was counted between two and nine times. The DNA of the CDR3 is TGTGCCAGTAGAGACCCGGGACTAGGGGTCACAGATACGCAGTATTTT. Protein product: CASRDPGLGVTDTQYF. This chain links TRBV19 with TRBJ2-3, with TRBD2 identical over 8 bases. V trimming: 6 bases; J trimming: 2 bases; junction bases outside the gene matches: 10. The germline V gene encodes CDR1 LNHDA and CDR2 SQIVND (reference sequence). CDR3 length: 16 amino acids.